The source of this T cell receptor (beta chain) is a study of T-cell reconstitution after alpha-beta-depleted transplantation in children. From germline, CDR1 is GTSNPN and CDR2 SVGIG (reference sequence). The CDR3 is 13 residues long. Trimming took 3 bases from V and 7 from J, leaving 12 bases between them. There are many counts of this clonotype. A library of TCRbeta sequences, prepared with unique molecular identifiers, was generated. TCRdb independently ran MiXCR on the PCR reads; one entry per CDR3 protein. This table has 200,000 to 250,000 distinct CDR3 sequences, 12% appearing once. The source material was PBMCs from the stem cell graft donor, sampled from the stem cell graft. This sequence was found in a human donor who donated a stem cell graft to a child with acute lymphoblastic leukemia. The chain carries TRBV30 and TRBJ1-4, with D uncertain. The CDR3 loop reads CAWRKGSFEKLFF. The CDR3 DNA follows: TGTGCCTGGAGAAAAGGTTCTTTTGAAAAACTGTTTTTT.